A single sample is the source of the 28 T cell receptor beta chains below, sequenced in a study of shared clonotypes between healthy human individuals. Sequencing used immunoSEQ multiplex PCR; TCRdb keeps in-frame clones, though not all of them. The sample has 550,000 to 700,000 clones, 60% to 75% seen once. The sequencing input was memory CD4+ T cells sorted from blood. The subset is: CD45RA-negative fraction. The receptors originated from a woman in her thirties in good health.

The chain has TRBV2 and TRBJ1-5, with D possibly TRBD1 on 5 matching bases. From germline, CDR1 is SNHLY and CDR2 FYNNEI. V was pared by 10 bases and J by 5 bases, with 18 bases between. The length of the CDR3 is 14 residues. The CDR3 loop is CATRGPGADQPQHF. The CDR3 DNA reads as TGTGCCACCCGAGGTCCTGGGGCGGATCAGCCCCAGCATTTT.

The chain links TRBV29-1 to TRBJ2-1; TRBD2 aligns across 13 bases. The germline V gene encodes CDR1 SQVTM and CDR2 ANQGSEA. The CDR3 totals 14 residues. Unmatched junction bases numbered 3, after V lost 6 bases and J lost 4 bases. CDR3 DNA sequence: TGCAGCGTGGGACTAGCGGGACGGTACAATGAGCAGTTCTTC. Its protein is CSVGLAGRYNEQFF.

Ten or more counts support this clone. This chain joins TRBV19 and TRBJ2-5, with TRBD2 matching 14 bases. Germline V gene sequence: CDR1 LNHDA, CDR2 SQIVND (reference sequence). This CDR3 has 16 amino acids. V trimming: 3 bases; J trimming: 5 bases; junction bases outside the gene matches: 5. CDR3 DNA sequence: TGTGCCAGTAGTATGGGACTAGCGGGAGCGGGGGAGACCCAGTACTTC. Translating gives CASSMGLAGAGETQYF. Full variable domain (outside the CDR3, taken from reference TRBV19 and TRBJ2-5): DGGITQSPKYLFRKEGQNVTLSCEQNLNHDAMYWYRQDPGQGLRLIYYSQIVNDFQKGDIAEGYSVSREKKESFPLTVTSAQKNPTAFYLCASSMGLAGAGETQYFGPGTRLLVL.

The rearrangement links TRBV12-5 to TRBJ2-2, with 11 bases that match TRBD1. Per the germline V gene, CDR1 is LGHNT and CDR2 is FRNRAP. V lost 5 bases and J lost 5; bases outside the gene matches: 7. The length of the CDR3 is 16 residues. CDR3 sequence: CASGRRGQGETGELFF. CDR3 nucleotide sequence: TGTGCTAGTGGTAGGCGGGGACAGGGGGAGACCGGGGAGCTGTTTTTT.

V and J are TRBV21-1 and TRBJ2-2; the listed D gene, TRBD2, was not tested against the DNA. TRBV21-1 is classified as a pseudogene. The CDR3 consists of 15 residues. The CDR3 loop is CASIRLAGDSGELFF. As DNA, the CDR3 is TGTGCCAGCATTAGACTAGCGGGAGACTCAGGGGAGCTGTTTTTT.

This chain uses TRBV6-1 with TRBJ1-4; tentative D call: TRBD1 (6 bases). Germline loops: CDR1 MNHNS, CDR2 SASEGT. V was pared by 3 bases and J by 8 bases, with 7 bases between. The CDR3 extends over 12 amino acids. CDR3 protein: CASSEDREKLFF. The CDR3 DNA is TGTGCCAGCAGTGAGGACAGAGAAAAACTGTTTTTT.

The chain links TRBV7-9 to TRBJ2-5; tentative D call: TRBD1 (5 bases). CDR1 is SEHNR, CDR2 FQNEAQ, per germline (reference sequence). V shed 2 bases and J shed 4 bases, with 17 bases lying between them. The CDR3 covers 16 residues. CDR3 DNA sequence: TGTGCCAGCAGCTTAAACGTTGGCCAGGGAAGAGAGACCCAGTACTTC. It yields the protein CASSLNVGQGRETQYF.

This clone was detected only a few times. The rearrangement joins TRBV7-8 to TRBJ2-5; no clear D gene. Per the germline V gene, CDR1 is SGHVS and CDR2 is FQNEAQ. The CDR3 is 14 residues long. V was pared by 4 bases and J by 5 bases, with 14 bases between. CDR3 nucleotides: TGTGCCAGCAGCTCCAGACGGGCCGCTGAGACCCAGTACTTC. Encoded protein: CASSSRRAAETQYF.

The chain is built from TRBV15 and TRBJ2-3; TRBD1 matches 9 bases. CDR3 length equals 15 residues. Germline V CDR1 and CDR2: LNHNV, YYDKDF (reference sequence). V dropped 5 bases and J dropped 3; count of bases not matched to a gene: 6. The CDR3 loop is CATSATGGATDTQYF. For the CDR3, the DNA is TGTGCCACCAGCGCTACAGGGGGCGCGACAGATACGCAGTATTTT.

The V and J genes are TRBV19 and TRBJ1-5; possibly TRBD1 for D (6 bases). The ends were cut back, 6 bases at V and 5 bases at J, with 20 bases in the middle. This CDR3 contains 16 residues. CDR1 and CDR2 from the germline V gene are LNHDA and SQIVND (reference sequence). CDR3 residues: CASSPGGRGNYQPQHF. CDR3 DNA sequence: TGTGCCAGTAGCCCTGGGGGCAGGGGAAATTATCAGCCCCAGCATTTT.

The CDR3 loop is CASGLVPGQGHQPQHF. CDR3 coding DNA: TGTGCTAGTGGTTTGGTACCGGGACAGGGTCATCAGCCCCAGCATTTT. This chain connects TRBV12-5 to TRBJ1-5, with TRBD1 matching 9 bases. The V gene end was trimmed by 0 bases and the J gene end by 5 bases; junction bases not matched to a gene: 5. Germline CDR1 is LGHNT and CDR2 is FRNRAP. The CDR3 is 16 residues long.

This chain links TRBV4-2 with TRBJ2-1; 13 bases are a match to TRBD2. Germline assignment: CDR1 LGHNA and CDR2 YNFKEQ. The length of the CDR3 is 15 residues. V was pared by 5 bases and J by 9 bases, with 7 bases of the junction left unmatched. CDR3 DNA: TGTGCCAGCAGCGAACTAGCGGGAGGGCAAGCTGAGCAGTTCTTC. This translates into CASSELAGGQAEQFF.

CDR3 DNA: TGTGCCAGCAGTCTAGAGGAGGCAGATACGCAGTATTTT. Translating gives CASSLEEADTQYF. The chain has TRBV11-3 and TRBJ2-3; tentative D call: TRBD2 (5 bases). CDR1 is SGHNT and CDR2 is YENEEA in the germline V gene. This CDR3 is 13 amino acids long. Trimming shortened V by 6 bases and J by 4 bases, and 11 bases separated the two germline ends.

The V call is TRBV2, the J call TRBJ2-4, with D unresolved. The CDR3 runs to 14 residues. Germline V gene data show CDR1 as SNHLY and CDR2 as FYNNEI. Trimming took 6 bases from V and 1 from J, leaving 10 bases between them. In nucleotides, the CDR3 is TGTGCCAGCAGGGCCCGGTGGGCCAAAAACATTCAGTACTTC. This codes for CASRARWAKNIQYF.

The CDR3 sequence: CAWSVGLAGRQYF. In DNA form, the CDR3 reads TGTGCCTGGAGTGTAGGACTAGCGGGAAGGCAGTATTTT. The J gene is TRBJ2-3, the V gene TRBV30; 12 bases fit TRBD2. CDR1 GTSNPN and CDR2 SVGIG come from the germline V gene (reference sequence). With V trimmed by 0 bases and J by 11 bases, 3 bases remained unmatched. This CDR3 region has 13 residues.

The chain carries TRBV2 and TRBJ1-5, with D possibly being TRBD1 (6 bases). The V and J ends lost 5 bases and 4 bases respectively, with 12 bases between them. Germline assignment: CDR1 SNHLY and CDR2 FYNNEI. This CDR3 region has 14 residues. CDR3 coding DNA: TGTGCCAGCAGTCCCGCGCAGGGGAATCAGCCCCAGCATTTT. This gives the protein CASSPAQGNQPQHF.

This clone was seen only a few times. A much larger clone is a single base away; this may be a read error. Other DNA sequences in the sample encode the same CDR3. The chain is built from TRBV2 and TRBJ2-5; D remains unclear. V was clipped by 3 bases and J by 4 bases, with 6 bases between them. In germline, CDR1 is SNHLY, CDR2 FYNNEI. The CDR3 is 12 amino acids. This chain's CDR3 is CASSERRETQYF. The CDR3 DNA follows: TGTGCCAGCAGTGAGAGGAGAGAGACCCAGTACTTC.

Turning to this clone: A far more abundant clone sits one base away, making this likely a read error. Other DNA sequences within the sample encode an identical CDR3. This sequence joins TRBV5-1 and TRBJ1-1, with 8 bases matching TRBD1. The germline V gene encodes CDR1 SGHRS and CDR2 YFSETQ. This CDR3 contains 13 residues. Losses at the gene ends were 4 bases for V and 1 base for J; bases not matched to a gene: 0. The CDR3 protein is CASSGQGNTEAFF. The DNA of the CDR3 is TGCGCCAGCAGCGGACAGGGGAACACTGAAGCTTTCTTT.

CDR3 protein: CASRKPGHSNNEQFF. As DNA, the CDR3 is TGTGCCAGCAGGAAACCGGGACATTCAAACAATGAGCAGTTCTTC. This sequence joins TRBV28 and TRBJ2-1; maybe TRBD1 (6 bases). The CDR3 consists of 15 residues. V was trimmed by 6 bases and J by 5 bases, leaving 17 bases between them. Germline V gene lookup returns CDR1 MDHEN and CDR2 SYDVKM.

This clone was found many times. This chain joins TRBV7-9 and TRBJ2-3, with TRBD1 identical over 7 bases. This CDR3 is built from 18 residues. CDR1 and CDR2 from the germline V gene are SEHNR and FQNEAQ (reference sequence). V dropped 4 bases and J dropped 1; count of bases not matched to a gene: 14. CDR3 bases: TGTGCCAGCAGCTCCACCTACTTGACAGGGAAAGGCACAGATACGCAGTATTTT. It is translated as CASSSTYLTGKGTDTQYF.

This clone showed up many times. The rearrangement joins TRBV7-8 to TRBJ1-3; D unclear. The CDR3 has 15 amino acids. The germline V gene encodes CDR1 SGHVS and CDR2 FQNEAQ. The V and J ends lost 5 bases and 2 bases respectively, with 13 bases between them. The CDR3: CASSPSGNTGNTIYF. CDR3 in DNA: TGTGCCAGCAGCCCGTCGGGCAATACTGGAAACACCATATATTTT. The entire variable domain, with the rest obtained from reference TRBV7-8 and TRBJ1-3, is as follows: GAGVSQSPRYKVAKRGQDVALRCDPISGHVSLFWYQQALGQGPEFLTYFQNEAQLDKSGLPSDRFFAERPEGSVSTLKIQRTQQEDSAVYLCASSPSGNTGNTIYFGEGSWLTVV.

The gene calls are TRBV2 and TRBJ1-2; the D gene is possibly TRBD1 (5 bases). Germline CDR1 SNHLY, CDR2 FYNNEI. V was cut by 3 bases and J by 4 bases, with 6 bases left in between. CDR3 length equals 12 residues. The CDR3 region has the DNA TGTGCCAGCAGTGATGACAGCTATGGCTACACCTTC. It specifies CASSDDSYGYTF.

This clone was detected once. V is TRBV6-1 and J is TRBJ1-1; D is unclear. This CDR3 region has 16 residues. Per the germline V gene, CDR1 is MNHNS and CDR2 is SASEGT. Trimming stripped 2 bases from V and 0 bases from J, with 13 bases between. The CDR3 is CASSEIFGTMNTEAFF. For the CDR3, the DNA is TGTGCCAGCAGTGAAATTTTCGGAACTATGAACACTGAAGCTTTCTTT.

The V and J genes are TRBV5-1 and TRBJ2-5, with D possibly being TRBD2 (5 bases). Deletions cut 3 bases from V and 6 bases from J, with 12 bases between. This CDR3 is 13 amino acids long. Germline V gives CDR1 SGHRS, CDR2 YFSETQ. The CDR3 DNA follows: TGCGCCAGCAGCTCGAGGGATTCGCAGACCCAGTACTTC. Its translation is CASSSRDSQTQYF.

This sequence joins TRBV25-1 and TRBJ2-1, with D unresolved. This CDR3 region has 14 residues. The germline V gene encodes CDR1 MGHDK and CDR2 SYGVNS. Trimming stripped 4 bases from V and 0 bases from J, with 7 bases between. The CDR3: CASSADSSYNEQFF. The CDR3 region has the DNA TGTGCCAGCAGTGCGGATAGCTCCTACAATGAGCAGTTCTTC.

V is TRBV10-1 and J is TRBJ2-2, with D perhaps being TRBD1 or TRBD2 (5 bases each). V lost 4 bases, J lost 4 bases, and 13 bases lay in between. CDR1 and CDR2 (germline): WNHNN, SYGVQD (reference sequence). The CDR3 has 15 amino acids. The CDR3 reads CASSAGGIGTGELFF. The CDR3 DNA reads TGCGCCAGCAGTGCTGGGGGAATCGGCACCGGGGAGCTGTTTTTT.

The genes are TRBV4-1 and TRBJ2-7, with TRBD2 matching 10 bases. The germline V gene encodes CDR1 MGHRA and CDR2 YSYEKL. The J segment lost 7 bases and the V segment lost 4 bases, leaving 10 bases of the junction unmatched. The length of the CDR3 is 15 residues. The CDR3 spells CASSLGAGGLKEQYF. The CDR3, as DNA: TGCGCCAGCAGCCTGGGAGCGGGAGGGCTAAAAGAGCAGTACTTC.

This rearrangement joins TRBV9 to TRBJ1-4; D is unresolved. The CDR3 consists of 15 residues. Per the germline V gene, CDR1 is SGDLS and CDR2 is YYNGEE. V lost 0 bases and J 8 bases, leaving 14 bases between the germline ends. CDR3 DNA: TGTGCCAGCAGCGTAGAATCGGGAACTGGAGAAAAACTGTTTTTT. Translating it yields CASSVESGTGEKLFF. The whole variable domain, remainder taken from reference TRBV9 and TRBJ1-4, is DSGVTQTPKHLITATGQRVTLRCSPRSGDLSVYWYQQSLDQGLQFLIQYYNGEERAKGNILERFSAQQFPDLHSELNLSSLELGDSALYFCASSVESGTGEKLFFGSGTQLSVL.